This T cell receptor (beta chain) was observed in a study of blood T cell repertoires in COVID-19. Whole-study context: Material from acute and convalescent COVID-19 was sourced from the United States, Italy and Spain. Sources were T cells, B-cell-depleted T cells, or PBMCs; the material itself was cDNA or gDNA.

CDR3 length: 13 residues. The V segment lost 5 bases and the J segment 6 bases; nucleotides outside the gene matches: 2. Germline CDR1 is LGHNA and CDR2 is YNFKEQ. Original processing methods: Amplification of reference gene primers provided the estimated nucleated cell counts. The method was immunoSEQ multiplex PCR; TCRdb's version includes in-frame clones alone and lacks a portion of them. The DNA was the basis for D and trimming; V, J and clone size are from that table. In the table there are roughly 160,000 clones, around 82% of which are singletons. The sample holds a few counts of this clone. Sequencing was carried out using peripheral blood. This receptor was taken from a woman older than 75 with active or convalescent COVID-19. This rearrangement joins TRBV4-2 to TRBJ2-1; TRBD1 matches 9 bases. The CDR3 region is CASSRDRVNEQFF. The CDR3 coding sequence is TGTGCCAGCAGCAGGGACAGGGTCAATGAGCAGTTCTTC.